The rows below give T cell receptor beta chains drawn from one sample of a study of OX40 agonist ivuxolimab in advanced cancers. Produced via immunoSEQ multiplex PCR; TCRdb's table is partial and in-frame only. The profile covers tens of thousands of clones, with about 90% appearing a single time and 7% to 8.5% taken by the ten largest. Here the sequenced sample was CD4+ or CD8+ T cells sorted from blood, taken in a trial of the OX40 agonist ivuxolimab. These receptors were collected from an adult with an advanced solid tumor such as melanoma, head and neck, liver or kidney cancer. Both conserved end residues are part of each CDR3. Each record gives: clone size, J gene, D gene, V gene, CDR3 DNA, CDR3 protein. A D gene is named only where the DNA matches it firmly. Clone size is stated in some rows and not others, as once, few, many or a class when expanded.

-	TRBJ1-5	-	TRBV28	TGTGCCAGCAGTCCAATCGGGGGGGGGTACGACAATCAGCCCCAGCATTTT	CASSPIGGGYDNQPQHF
-	TRBJ2-7	TRBD2	TRBV2	TGTGCCAGCAGGGCCGGGACTAGCGGGATCCACGAGCAGTACTTC	CASRAGTSGIHEQYF
once	TRBJ2-7	TRBD1	TRBV5-4	TGTGCCAGCAGCCCAACAGGGGTTTCCTACGAGCAGTACTTC	CASSPTGVSYEQYF
once	TRBJ1-2	-	TRBV30	TGTGCCTGGAGGCCCCTCCGAGGCTACACCTTC	CAWRPLRGYTF
once	TRBJ1-1	TRBD1	TRBV30	TGTGCCTGGAGTGTTTCAGGGGGCAACACTGAAGCTTTCTTT	CAWSVSGGNTEAFF
-	TRBJ1-5	-	TRBV6-1	TGTGCCAGCAGTGAGATTCAGCCCCAGCATTTT	CASSEIQPQHF
-	TRBJ1-5	-	TRBV30	TGTGCCTGGAATCAGGTAGGCAATCAGCCCCAGCATTTT	CAWNQVGNQPQHF
-	TRBJ1-1	-	TRBV7-9	TGTGCCAGCAGCCCCTTGACAGAGAACACTGAAGCTTTCTTT	CASSPLTENTEAFF
-	TRBJ2-5	TRBD2	TRBV6-6	TGTGCCAGCAGTCCCCCAGCGGGGGGCGCGGAGACCCAGTACTTC	CASSPPAGGAETQYF
-	TRBJ2-2	-	TRBV5-1	TGCGCCAGCAGCACACCGCAGGGGCGGGAGAACACCGGGGAGCTGTTTTTT	CASSTPQGRENTGELFF
-	TRBJ2-3	-	TRBV27	TGTGCCAGCAGTCGGCAGGGAAGGAGCACAGATACGCAGTATTTT	CASSRQGRSTDTQYF
-	TRBJ2-1	TRBD1	TRBV2	TGTGCCAGTAAAAGACAGGGGCATGACAATGAGCAGTTCTTC	CASKRQGHDNEQFF
-	TRBJ2-7	TRBD2	TRBV11-3	TGTGCCAGCAGCCCCACCCCGGGACTAGCGGGATCGTACGAGCAGTACTTC	CASSPTPGLAGSYEQYF
-	TRBJ1-1	TRBD1	TRBV7-9	TGTGCCAGCACCAGGGGGGACACTGAAGCTTTCTTT	CASTRGDTEAFF
-	TRBJ2-1	-	TRBV11-2	TGTGCCAGCAGCTTAAGGGCGGGACCTCCCCACAATGAGCAGTTCTTC	CASSLRAGPPHNEQFF
once	TRBJ1-2	-	TRBV6-6	TGTGCCATTCTGCACGATTACTATGGCTACACCTTC	CAILHDYYGYTF
-	TRBJ2-4	-	TRBV10-2	TGCGCCAGCAGTGGTCAGGGGTCCGACATTCAGTACTTC	CASSGQGSDIQYF